The T cell receptor (beta chain) under discussion was sequenced for a study of T cell clones after liver transplantation. The overall study: Subjects received no induction therapy and standard immunosuppression until randomization at 12-24 months post-transplant. Patients counted as tolerant after at least one year off all immunosuppression, enzymes not exceeding twice normal. Regarding the study as a whole: Conclusions were preliminary, with small, heterogeneous patient groups. Migration into the graft, not deletion, may explain lost graft donor-reactive T cells.

Germline V gene data show CDR1 as SQVTM and CDR2 as ANQGSEA. Deletions cut 7 bases from V and 2 bases from J, with 11 bases between. The CDR3 is 12 amino acids. The table came from immunoSEQ multiplex PCR; TCRdb's copy has only in-frame clones and leaves some out. Among roughly 65,000 clones, around 92% were seen once, and the ten largest hold approximately 0.96%. As for this clone: Antigen: not known. Other nucleotide sequences in the sample specify the same CDR3.

The TCR sequence derives from a human patient who received a liver transplant. Some T cells may possibly be graft donor cells. Sequenced here: CD4+ T cells from blood, sampled less than 26 months after liver transplant. The chain carries TRBV29-1 and TRBJ2-5; D perhaps matches TRBD1 (7 bases). The CDR3 loop is CSATGRQETQYF. CDR3 DNA: TGCAGCGCGACAGGGAGGCAAGAGACCCAGTACTTC.